One and the same sample provided the 3 T cell receptor beta chains below, sequenced in a study of blood T cell repertoires in COVID-19. Here immunoSEQ multiplex PCR was the method, and the copy in TCRdb shows in-frame clones only, minus some. The profile shows more than 200,000 clones, around nine tenths of them singletons. Source material: peripheral blood. These receptors were collected from a man younger than 35 with active or convalescent COVID-19.

V gene TRBV27 combines with J gene TRBJ2-2, with D unresolved. This CDR3 is built from 13 residues. CDR1 MNHEY and CDR2 SMNVEV come from the germline V gene (reference sequence). The ends were cut back, 2 bases at V and 4 bases at J, with 5 bases in the middle. DNA of the CDR3: TGTGCCAGCAGTTTAAGAGGCACCGGGGAGCTGTTTTTT. Amino acid sequence: CASSLRGTGELFF.

CDR3 amino acids: CASSFDRGGSTYNEQFF. DNA of the CDR3: TGTGCCAGCAGCTTTGACAGGGGCGGGAGCACCTACAATGAGCAGTTCTTC. The chain has TRBV11-2 and TRBJ2-1; possibly TRBD1 for D (8 bases). In germline, CDR1 is SGHAT, CDR2 FQNNGV. There are 17 residues in the CDR3. With 3 bases removed from V and 2 bases from J, the gap between germline ends came to 17 bases. Based on the CDR3 plus reference TRBV11-2 and TRBJ2-1, the full variable domain is EAGVAQSPRYKIIEKRQSVAFWCNPISGHATLYWYQQILGQGPKLLIQFQNNGVVDDSQLPKDRFSAERLKGVDSTLKIQPAKLEDSAVYLCASSFDRGGSTYNEQFFGPGTRLTVL.

Turning to this clone: This specimen includes other DNA sequences encoding the same CDR3. CDR3 sequence reads: CASSYRYEQYF. The CDR3 coding sequence is TGTGCCAGCAGTTACCGGTACGAGCAGTACTTC. The chain combines TRBV6-5 with TRBJ2-7; D unresolved. The CDR3 length is 11 residues. Germline V gene data show CDR1 as MNHEY and CDR2 as SVGAGI. The V and J ends lost 2 bases and 4 bases respectively, with 3 bases between them.